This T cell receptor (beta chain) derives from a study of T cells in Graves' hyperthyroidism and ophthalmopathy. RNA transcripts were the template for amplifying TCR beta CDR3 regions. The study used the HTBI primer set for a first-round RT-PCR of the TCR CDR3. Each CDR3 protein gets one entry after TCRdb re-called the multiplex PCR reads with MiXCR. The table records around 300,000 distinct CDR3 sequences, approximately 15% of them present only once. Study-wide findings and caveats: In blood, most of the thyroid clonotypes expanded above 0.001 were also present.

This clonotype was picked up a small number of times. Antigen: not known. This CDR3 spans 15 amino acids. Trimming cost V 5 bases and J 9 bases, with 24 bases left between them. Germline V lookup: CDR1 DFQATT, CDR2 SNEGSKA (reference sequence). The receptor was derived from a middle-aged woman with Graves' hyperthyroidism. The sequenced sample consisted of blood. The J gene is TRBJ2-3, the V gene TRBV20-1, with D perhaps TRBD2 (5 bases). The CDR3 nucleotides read TGCAGTGCTCTCTCCGGACTCGGGGAATTTGGGACGCAGTATTTT. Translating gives CSALSGLGEFGTQYF.